This T cell receptor beta chain appears in the sequencing data of a study of blood T cell repertoires in COVID-19. Study context: Samples representing acute and convalescent COVID-19 were sourced from the United States, Italy and Spain. T cells, B-cell-depleted T cells, or PBMCs supplied cDNA or gDNA.

Participant age was roughly 18 to 89 years, and participants resided in roughly 25 US areas. Original data processing: Estimated nucleated cell counts came from reference gene primer amplification. The assay was immunoSEQ multiplex PCR, and TCRdb's table has in-frame clones only and misses some. V and J calls and clone size are given by that table; D and trimming were obtained from the DNA. The sample yields 270,000 or so clones, approximately 83% seen once. Trimming stripped 1 base from V and 3 bases from J, with 13 bases between. The CDR3 contains 16 residues. The germline gives CDR1 MGHRA, CDR2 YSYEKL.

The clonotype originates from a man aged 50-60 years who had recovered from COVID-19. The sequencing sample was made of PBMCs or T cells enriched from blood (not recorded which). The chain employs TRBV4-1 and TRBJ1-5; D remains ambiguous. The CDR3 reads CASSQVGNGFNQPQHF. The CDR3 region has the DNA TGCGCCAGCAGCCAAGTGGGCAACGGCTTCAATCAGCCCCAGCATTTT.